The entry below gives a single TCR beta chain sequence along with its context. Its antigen remains unknown. The source of the sample is a study of shared clonotypes between healthy human individuals. Study conclusions and caveats: Memory subsets had estimated richness that was generally smaller than that of naive subsets. Clonotypes which were not shared had lower generation probabilities than clonotypes that all four donors shared.

Only CD45RO-negative cells positively selected for CCR7 counted as naive CD8 cells, so terminally differentiated effector memory CD45RA+ cells were excluded. All the donors were Caucasian adults who lived in Nashville, Tennessee. Sorted-subset replicate PCR reactions were performed with approximately 0.2 ug DNA, corresponding to tens of thousands of T cell genomes. Clones were sequenced by immunoSEQ multiplex PCR, and TCRdb holds only the in-frame ones, with some missing. The sample lists roughly 590,000 clones; around 95% were seen once. The germline gives CDR1 PRHDT, CDR2 FYEKMQ (reference sequence). This CDR3 spans 14 amino acids. Trimming pared 5 bases from V and 1 base from J, leaving 12 bases between.

The chain couples TRBV13 to TRBJ2-7; no clear D. The sample taken for sequencing was naive CD8+ T cells sorted from blood. This TCR derives from a woman aged 25 to 45 in good health. CDR3 bases: TGTGCCAGCAGCAACCCGGCCAGTTCCTACGAGCAGTACTTC. This encodes CASSNPASSYEQYF.